This T cell receptor (beta chain) derives from a study of blood T cell repertoires in COVID-19. In the study overall: COVID-19 samples, acute and convalescent, were from the United States, Italy and Spain. PBMCs, B-cell-depleted T cells, or T cells were the source of the cDNA or gDNA that made up the material.

In the authors' methods: Nucleated cell counts were estimated from reference gene primer amplification. Method: immunoSEQ multiplex PCR; TCRdb's copy keeps in-frame clones and lacks some. V and J calls and clone size are those listed in that table; D and trimming were worked out from the DNA. The sample carries roughly 100,000 clones, roughly 88% recorded once. The V segment lost 0 bases and the J segment 5 bases; nucleotides outside the gene matches: 8. This CDR3 contains 16 residues. The germline V gene has CDR1 MNHEY and CDR2 SVGAGI. The rearrangement links TRBV6-5 to TRBJ2-7, with 9 bases aligning to TRBD2. Sequenced: peripheral blood. The source is a human donor in a cohort sampled during active COVID-19. The CDR3 DNA follows: TGTGCCAGCAGTTACTCGAGTGGACTAGCGATACACGAGCAGTACTTC. Translated: CASSYSSGLAIHEQYF.